Each of the 15 T cell receptor beta chains below was sequenced from the same sample in a study of cytomegalovirus exposure and HLA in healthy donors. Assay: immunoSEQ multiplex PCR; the TCRdb copy retains only in-frame clones and omits some. The repertoire includes 300,000 to 400,000 clones, 86% of them detected once, and 0.8% to 0.85% sits in the top ten. Material for sequencing was PBMCs. These TCRs come from a woman between 18 and 30 years old in good health and CMV-seronegative.

V usage is TRBV27 and J usage is TRBJ1-4, with D perhaps TRBD1 (6 bases). Trimming left V 4 bases short and J 7 bases short, with 13 bases between. CDR1 is MNHEY and CDR2 is SMNVEV in the germline V gene (reference sequence). This CDR3 has 14 residues. CDR3 DNA sequence: TGTGCCAGCAGTTATGACAGGTTGAGTGAAAAACTGTTTTTT. Amino acid sequence: CASSYDRLSEKLFF.

The chain recombines TRBV28 with TRBJ1-5; D is undetermined. The CDR3 spans 16 residues. CDR1 is MDHEN and CDR2 is SYDVKM in the germline V gene. The V end lost 4 bases, the J end lost 0 bases, and 13 bases lay between the germline ends. In DNA, the CDR3 is TGTGCCAGCAGTTCGACAACCTTTTATAGCAATCAGCCCCAGCATTTT. Translation gives CASSSTTFYSNQPQHF.

This clone was detected many times. J is TRBJ2-7 and V is TRBV25-1, with 10 positions matching TRBD1. Germline CDR1 reads MGHDK; CDR2 reads SYGVNS. V lost 4 bases to trimming and J lost 4 bases; unmatched junction nucleotides: 10. This CDR3 contains 16 residues. The CDR3, as DNA: TGTGCCAGCAGTGGTCCGGGACAGGGGCAGGGGTACGAGCAGTACTTC. It yields the protein CASSGPGQGQGYEQYF.

This rearrangement joins TRBV6-5 to TRBJ2-3; possibly TRBD2 for D (6 bases). Deletions cut 2 bases from V and 2 bases from J, with 14 bases between. The CDR3 runs 16 residues. Germline lookup yields CDR1 MNHEY and CDR2 SVGAGI. The CDR3 spells CASSYPGGPPTDTQYF. DNA of the CDR3: TGTGCCAGCAGTTACCCCGGGGGACCCCCCACAGATACGCAGTATTTT.

This chain uses TRBV5-1 with TRBJ1-6, with D uncertain. The CDR3 loop spans 13 amino acids. The germline gives CDR1 SGHRS, CDR2 YFSETQ. The V end was cut by 4 bases, the J end by 7 bases, with 9 bases between. Here the CDR3 reads CASSTAPNSPLHF. The CDR3 nucleotides are TGCGCCAGCAGCACAGCACCGAATTCACCCCTCCACTTT.

This chain links TRBV4-1 with TRBJ1-3; the match to TRBD1 covers 10 bases. CDR3 length: 15 residues. V shed 3 bases, J shed 7 bases, and the junction held 6 bases outside the gene matches. The germline V gene has CDR1 MGHRA and CDR2 YSYEKL. The CDR3 reads CASSQFGTGANTIYF. CDR3 in DNA: TGCGCCAGCAGCCAGTTTGGGACAGGGGCGAACACCATATATTTT.

The rearrangement links TRBV30 to TRBJ2-7; no clear D. This CDR3 is built from 14 residues. Per germline, CDR1 GTSNPN and CDR2 SVGIG (reference sequence). V lost 4 bases and J 3 bases, leaving 16 bases between the germline ends. Here the CDR3 DNA reads TGTGCCTGGAATTTATATCCCGGAGACTACGAGCAGTACTTC. Translation gives CAWNLYPGDYEQYF.

V and J are TRBV29-1 and TRBJ2-2, with 8 bases aligning to TRBD1. The length of the CDR3 is 14 residues. V was clipped by 7 bases and J by 3 bases; unmatched bases: 7. Germline CDR1 and CDR2: SQVTM and ANQGSEA. The CDR3 sequence: CSARTGWDTGELFF. The DNA for the CDR3 is TGCAGCGCTAGGACAGGGTGGGACACCGGGGAGCTGTTTTTT.

The gene calls are TRBV6-1 and TRBJ2-2; 7 nucleotides agree with TRBD1. The germline V gene has CDR1 MNHNS and CDR2 SASEGT. The J segment lost 4 bases and the V segment lost 7 bases, leaving 6 bases of the junction unmatched. This CDR3 is 14 amino acids long. CDR3 bases: TGTGCCAGCAAGTTGACAGGGCCCACCGGGGAGCTGTTTTTT. Its protein is CASKLTGPTGELFF.

The chain couples TRBV9 to TRBJ2-7, with 11 positions matching TRBD2. The germline V gene encodes CDR1 SGDLS and CDR2 YYNGEE. With 4 bases clipped from V and 6 bases from J, the junction kept 6 bases outside the gene matches. CDR3 length equals 14 residues. CDR3 in DNA: TGTGCCAGCAGCTCCACTAGCGGGAGCGTCGAGCAGTACTTC. The encoded protein is CASSSTSGSVEQYF.

The chain links TRBV5-6 to TRBJ2-3; 9 bases fit TRBD2. Losses at the gene ends were 7 bases for V and 0 bases for J; bases not matched to a gene: 18. Looked up from germline, CDR1 is SGHDT and CDR2 is YYEEEE. This CDR3 has 19 amino acids. As DNA, the CDR3 is TGTGCCAGCCAGAGCTTCATACTAGCGGGCCTAACTAGCACAGATACGCAGTATTTT. It codes for CASQSFILAGLTSTDTQYF.

The rearrangement uses TRBV7-2 and TRBJ2-2; tentative D call: TRBD2 (5 bases). The CDR3 sequence is 15 residues long. V lost 5 bases to trimming and J lost 1 base, with 11 bases between them. CDR1 is SGHTA and CDR2 is FQGNSA in the germline V gene. CDR3 in amino acids: CASSHRGRNTGELFF. The CDR3 DNA is TGTGCCAGCAGCCACCGTGGGAGGAACACCGGGGAGCTGTTTTTT.

The chain joins TRBV9 to TRBJ2-1; 13 bases are a match to TRBD2. CDR1 SGDLS and CDR2 YYNGEE come from the germline V gene. The CDR3 has 16 residues. After removal of 4 bases from V and 7 bases from J, the junction contained 8 bases not matched to a gene. CDR3 DNA: TGTGCCAGCAGCCCACCGGGACTAGCGGGGACAAATGAGCAGTTCTTC. Protein: CASSPPGLAGTNEQFF.

The V gene is TRBV4-1, the J gene TRBJ1-1; D is perhaps TRBD1 (5 bases). Per the germline V gene, CDR1 is MGHRA and CDR2 is YSYEKL. This CDR3 contains 16 residues. V was cut by 4 bases and J by 4 bases, with 19 bases left in between. This CDR3 reads CASSPFDGGTFTEAFF. The CDR3 nucleotides are TGCGCCAGCAGCCCCTTTGACGGAGGGACGTTCACTGAAGCTTTCTTT.

This clone was detected only a few times. The chain combines TRBV7-9 with TRBJ1-2, with 8 bases fitting TRBD1. This CDR3 spans 13 amino acids. Germline V CDR1 and CDR2: SEHNR, FQNEAQ (reference sequence). The trim removed 7 bases at V and 7 bases at J, leaving 8 bases unmatched. The CDR3 sequence: CASTGTGPFGYTF. In DNA, the CDR3 is TGTGCCAGCACCGGGACAGGTCCCTTTGGCTACACCTTC.